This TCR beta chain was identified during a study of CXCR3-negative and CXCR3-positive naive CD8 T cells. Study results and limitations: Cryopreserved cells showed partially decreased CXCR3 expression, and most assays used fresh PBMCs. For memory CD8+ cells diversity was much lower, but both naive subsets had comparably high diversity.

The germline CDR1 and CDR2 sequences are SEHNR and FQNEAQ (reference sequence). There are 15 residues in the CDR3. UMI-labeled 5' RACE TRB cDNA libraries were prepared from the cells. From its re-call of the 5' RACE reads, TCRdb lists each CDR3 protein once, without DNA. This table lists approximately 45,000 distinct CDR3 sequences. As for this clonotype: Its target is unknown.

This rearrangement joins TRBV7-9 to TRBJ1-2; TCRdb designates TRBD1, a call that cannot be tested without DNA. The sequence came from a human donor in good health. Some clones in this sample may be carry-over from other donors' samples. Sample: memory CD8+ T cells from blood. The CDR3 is CASSRTDGDPLGYTF. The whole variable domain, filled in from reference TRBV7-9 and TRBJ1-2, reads DTGVSQNPRHKITKRGQNVTFRCDPISEHNRLYWYRQTLGQGPEFLTYFQNEAQLEKSRLLSDRFSAERPKGSFSTLEIQRTEQGDSAMYLCASSRTDGDPLGYTFGSGTRLTVV.